One and the same sample provided the 14 T cell receptor beta chains below, sequenced in a study of lymphopenia after photon versus proton radiotherapy. The method was immunoSEQ multiplex PCR; TCRdb's version includes in-frame clones alone and lacks a portion of them. The table includes 150,000 to 200,000 clones, less than 90% detected once. The sequenced sample was peripheral blood, obtained from a patient treated with photon-based radiotherapy. These receptor sequences come from a man in his fifties with gastric cancer.

This clone was counted a single time. Other DNA sequences in the same sample also yield this CDR3. The rearrangement joins TRBV5-1 to TRBJ2-1; TRBD1 is a possible D gene (6 bases). Germline values: CDR1 SGHRS, CDR2 YFSETQ. The CDR3 runs 14 residues. Trimming stripped 2 bases from V and 4 bases from J, with 10 bases between. DNA of the CDR3: TGCGCCAGCAGCTTAGGGGGTTCTTACAATGAGCAGTTCTTC. This encodes CASSLGGSYNEQFF.

The rearrangement links TRBV5-1 to TRBJ2-1; no clear D gene. Germline V gene data show CDR1 as SGHRS and CDR2 as YFSETQ. CDR3 size: 13 residues. V was clipped by 0 bases and J by 6 bases, with 7 bases between them. The CDR3, as DNA: TGCGCCAGCAGCTTGGCCGTGGTCAATGAGCAGTTCTTC. Translating gives CASSLAVVNEQFF.

The table lists this clone with a count of one. The chain has TRBV6-5 and TRBJ2-7; 9 nucleotides agree with TRBD1. Trimming took 6 bases from V and 4 from J; bases not matched to a gene: 7. The germline V gene has CDR1 MNHEY and CDR2 SVGAGI. There are 14 residues in the CDR3. Here the CDR3 reads CASRRDRGTYEQYF. The CDR3 nucleotides read TGTGCCAGCAGGAGAGACAGGGGGACGTACGAGCAGTACTTC.

The chain carries TRBV5-1 and TRBJ2-2; no clear D. Germline assignment: CDR1 SGHRS and CDR2 YFSETQ. This CDR3 has 13 residues. Trimming left V 4 bases short and J 5 bases short, with 9 bases between. The CDR3 DNA sequence: TGCGCCAGCAGCCGCCCCGGGACCGGGGAGCTGTTTTTT. Protein: CASSRPGTGELFF. The whole variable domain, remainder taken from reference TRBV5-1 and TRBJ2-2, is KAGVTQTPRYLIKTRGQQVTLSCSPISGHRSVSWYQQTPGQGLQFLFEYFSETQRNKGNFPGRFSGRQFSNSRSEMNVSTLELGDSALYLCASSRPGTGELFFGEGSRLTVL.

V usage is TRBV15 and J usage is TRBJ2-5; 9 nucleotides agree with TRBD1. Looked up from germline, CDR1 is LNHNV and CDR2 is YYDKDF (reference sequence). Trimming removed 4 bases from V and 5 bases from J; junction bases left unmatched: 8. This CDR3 is 15 amino acids long. The CDR3 DNA sequence: TGTGCCACCAGCAACCCACGGGACAGGGTGGAGACCCAGTACTTC. Translating gives CATSNPRDRVETQYF.

This clone was counted once. V is TRBV4-3 and J is TRBJ2-1, with 11 bases lining up with TRBD2. CDR3 length: 19 residues. Unmatched junction bases numbered 10, after V lost 0 bases and J lost 3 bases. Germline CDR1 LGHNA, CDR2 YSLEER. Here the CDR3 reads CASSQEHAGLAGGYNEQFF. The CDR3 region has the DNA TGCGCCAGCAGCCAAGAACATGCGGGCCTAGCGGGAGGCTACAATGAGCAGTTCTTC.

This clone was detected a few times. This sequence joins TRBV10-2 and TRBJ2-1; D may be TRBD2 (6 bases). Germline assignment: CDR1 WSHSY and CDR2 SAAADI. V lost 7 bases to trimming and J lost 8 bases, with 15 bases between them. The length of the CDR3 is 13 residues. DNA for the CDR3: TGCGCCAGCAAGGCTGCGGGAATCGATGAGCAGTTCTTC. This sequence encodes CASKAAGIDEQFF.

V and J are TRBV29-1 and TRBJ2-7, with a possible D match to TRBD1 (6 bases). The CDR3 loop spans 13 amino acids. V lost 1 base to trimming and J lost 2 bases, with 9 bases between them. Germline assignment: CDR1 SQVTM and CDR2 ANQGSEA. The CDR3 reads CSVEGGTTYEQYF. CDR3 in DNA: TGCAGCGTTGAAGGGGGGACAACCTACGAGCAGTACTTC.

In this sample, this clone turned up a few times. The V gene is TRBV5-4, the J gene TRBJ2-7; 10 positions match TRBD1. The CDR3 is 15 residues long. The V segment lost 2 bases and the J segment 1 base; nucleotides outside the gene matches: 3. In germline, CDR1 is SGHNT, CDR2 YYREEE (reference sequence). CDR3 residues: CASSFWTGGSYEQYF. DNA of the CDR3: TGTGCCAGCAGCTTTTGGACAGGGGGTTCCTACGAGCAGTACTTC. Drawing the rest from reference TRBV5-4 and TRBJ2-7, the complete variable domain is ETGVTQSPTHLIKTRGQQVTLRCSSQSGHNTVSWYQQALGQGPQFIFQYYREEENGRGNFPPRFSGLQFPNYSSELNVNALELDDSALYLCASSFWTGGSYEQYFGPGTRLTVT.

The rearrangement joins TRBV9 to TRBJ2-5; no reliable D call. The V and J ends lost 4 bases and 5 bases respectively, with 18 bases between them. The germline CDR1 and CDR2 sequences are SGDLS and YYNGEE. The CDR3 has 15 residues. The CDR3 region has the DNA TGTGCCAGCAGCCTCTCCGGTACAGTGGGGGAGACCCAGTACTTC. This gives the protein CASSLSGTVGETQYF.

The rearrangement uses TRBV9 and TRBJ2-2; 7 bases fit TRBD1. Germline V gives CDR1 SGDLS, CDR2 YYNGEE. V gave up 3 bases and J gave up 0 bases; unmatched junction bases: 8. This CDR3 is 17 amino acids long. The CDR3 reads CASSASYRGPNTGELFF. DNA for the CDR3: TGTGCCAGCAGCGCCAGCTACAGGGGACCGAACACCGGGGAGCTGTTTTTT.

The rearrangement joins TRBV6-5 to TRBJ1-1; D gene uncertain. V was trimmed by 6 bases and J by 7 bases, leaving 18 bases between them. The length of the CDR3 is 14 residues. CDR1 and CDR2 from the germline V gene are MNHEY and SVGAGI. Here the CDR3 DNA reads TGTGCCAGCAGCCCCCCCGCTGGATCCGATGAAGCTTTCTTT. It is translated as CASSPPAGSDEAFF.

The rearrangement uses TRBV4-1 and TRBJ1-1; unclear D gene. Germline assignment: CDR1 MGHRA and CDR2 YSYEKL. This CDR3 is built from 14 residues. V was clipped by 3 bases and J by 0 bases, with 8 bases between them. DNA for the CDR3: TGCGCCAGCAGCCATGGTCCTCTGAACACTGAAGCTTTCTTT. Encoded protein: CASSHGPLNTEAFF.

The V and J genes are TRBV15 and TRBJ2-7; a weak D match, TRBD2 (5 bases). Germline V gene data show CDR1 as LNHNV and CDR2 as YYDKDF (reference sequence). This CDR3 has 14 amino acids. Trimming shortened V by 3 bases and J by 0 bases, and 9 bases separated the two germline ends. CDR3 nucleotide sequence: TGTGCCACCAGCAGGATCGGGATCTCCTACGAGCAGTACTTC. Translation gives CATSRIGISYEQYF. Full variable domain (remainder filled in from reference TRBV15 and TRBJ2-7): DAMVIQNPRYQVTQFGKPVTLSCSQTLNHNVMYWYQQKSSQAPKLLFHYYDKDFNNEADTPDNFQSRRPNTSFCFLDIRSPGLGDTAMYLCATSRIGISYEQYFGPGTRLTVT.